This T cell receptor beta chain originates from a study of tissue T cells after allogeneic stem cell transplantation (dated by TCRdb to the early 2020s). Background on the whole study: When multiple samples of a tissue were available, H&E sections were reviewed by a pathologist, and samples with histologically apparent lymphocytes were prioritized for sequencing. Using research autopsies of patients with and without GVHD, plus mouse models of GVHD, the study profiled TCR beta repertoires across many tissues. The human arm was a prospective observational study without blinding or randomization. The paper as a whole reports these results and caveats: In both patients and mice, T cells from blood and spleen picked up only a limited part of the TCR repertoire that was detected in tissues. No blood samples were available from the non-GVHD comparator patients. A small and clinically heterogeneous patient cohort was studied, and sampling depth was acknowledged as a limitation. Few T cell clones were found to be shared across patients, but shared repertoire signatures across patients were revealed in a tissue-specific fashion by motif-based clustering. Which tissue TCRs were alloreactive or antigen-specific was not determined in the study, and some of the clones might have been host cells that persisted. Within patients, how anatomically similar the tissues were was a key factor in shaping TCR repertoire composition, regardless of disease or transplant status.

This clone is characterized as medium-sized (0.01 to 0.1%). This clone's antigen is unknown. Base qualities are missing; no much larger clone stands one base away. Reading the label with the study, this specimen's time point is: human tissue collected at research (rapid) autopsy. Three non-HCT comparator patients with other cancers, who had at least five GI tract samples and no known GI disease at death, were retrospectively selected. Autopsy tissues included GI sites from esophagus to rectum, liver, skin and lymphoid organs including spleen, after a median post-mortem interval of approximately 10 hours. Autopsy specimens were bisected, with one portion flash-frozen in liquid nitrogen and the rest formalin-fixed; GI outer muscle layers were removed. Genomic DNA was extracted from frozen tissues using the Mag-Bind Blood & Tissue DNA HDQ 96 Kit on a Chemagic 360 or the DNeasy Blood & Tissue Kit. Extracted DNA was further purified with the Genomic DNA Clean & Concentrator-25 kit because of concern about red blood cell contamination.

Library preparation was by the immunoSEQ multiplex PCR assay. TCRbeta CDR3 sequencing was done by Adaptive Biotechnologies at survey depth, reporting CDR3 sequences, V/J genes, productive frequency and template counts. Amplification of TCR beta CDR3 regions started from genomic DNA instead of RNA. For the original study's pipeline: Jensen-Shannon divergence was used to quantify pairwise repertoire overlap between tissues, with a value of 1 meaning complete divergence and a value of 0 meaning identical repertoires. Based on pairwise JSD values, tissues were grouped by single-linkage agglomerative hierarchical clustering, and the results were shown as dendrograms. GLIPH2 was applied to all patient samples using simulation_depth 1000, kmer_min_depth 3, and cdr3_length_cutoff 8, and only groups with more than two unique CDR3s were retained. A standardized tissue-overlap score was calculated by extrapolating Jaccard GLIPH-group overlap across patients to a standard repertoire size of 1000 clones. Associations of diversity with clinical or experimental variables used linear mixed-effect models with tissue fixed effects and individual random effects. Sourced from immuneACCESS, this table was stored by TCRdb with only in-frame sequences that have V and J called. A share of the clones is absent; for the studies checked, an unresolved V gene accounts for under half, and the remainder has no known explanation. V and J calls and clone size follow that table, whereas D and trimming were derived from the DNA. The sample includes about 5,800 clones, with approximately 60% observed a single time. In total, the top ten clones hold 20% to 25% of the sample.

Sequencing used tissue from the jejunum, obtained at autopsy. The source is a male donor aged 60 or older with lung cancer.

The sequenced DNA is TGTGCCAGCAGGGGTACAGGGGGGGCTTTGTATGGCTACACCTTC. It codes for CASRGTGGALYGYTF. The chain uses TRBV27 and TRBJ1-2; 8 bases in the junction line up with TRBD1. Its CDR3 holds 15 amino acids, cysteine through phenylalanine. The entry retains the CDR3 DNA only, 45 bases that are in frame from base 1. Trimming removed 6 bases from V and 5 bases from J; the gene matches leave 11 bases unexplained. From a lookup of the germline V gene (reference sequence), CDR1 and CDR2 are MNHEY and SMNVEV.